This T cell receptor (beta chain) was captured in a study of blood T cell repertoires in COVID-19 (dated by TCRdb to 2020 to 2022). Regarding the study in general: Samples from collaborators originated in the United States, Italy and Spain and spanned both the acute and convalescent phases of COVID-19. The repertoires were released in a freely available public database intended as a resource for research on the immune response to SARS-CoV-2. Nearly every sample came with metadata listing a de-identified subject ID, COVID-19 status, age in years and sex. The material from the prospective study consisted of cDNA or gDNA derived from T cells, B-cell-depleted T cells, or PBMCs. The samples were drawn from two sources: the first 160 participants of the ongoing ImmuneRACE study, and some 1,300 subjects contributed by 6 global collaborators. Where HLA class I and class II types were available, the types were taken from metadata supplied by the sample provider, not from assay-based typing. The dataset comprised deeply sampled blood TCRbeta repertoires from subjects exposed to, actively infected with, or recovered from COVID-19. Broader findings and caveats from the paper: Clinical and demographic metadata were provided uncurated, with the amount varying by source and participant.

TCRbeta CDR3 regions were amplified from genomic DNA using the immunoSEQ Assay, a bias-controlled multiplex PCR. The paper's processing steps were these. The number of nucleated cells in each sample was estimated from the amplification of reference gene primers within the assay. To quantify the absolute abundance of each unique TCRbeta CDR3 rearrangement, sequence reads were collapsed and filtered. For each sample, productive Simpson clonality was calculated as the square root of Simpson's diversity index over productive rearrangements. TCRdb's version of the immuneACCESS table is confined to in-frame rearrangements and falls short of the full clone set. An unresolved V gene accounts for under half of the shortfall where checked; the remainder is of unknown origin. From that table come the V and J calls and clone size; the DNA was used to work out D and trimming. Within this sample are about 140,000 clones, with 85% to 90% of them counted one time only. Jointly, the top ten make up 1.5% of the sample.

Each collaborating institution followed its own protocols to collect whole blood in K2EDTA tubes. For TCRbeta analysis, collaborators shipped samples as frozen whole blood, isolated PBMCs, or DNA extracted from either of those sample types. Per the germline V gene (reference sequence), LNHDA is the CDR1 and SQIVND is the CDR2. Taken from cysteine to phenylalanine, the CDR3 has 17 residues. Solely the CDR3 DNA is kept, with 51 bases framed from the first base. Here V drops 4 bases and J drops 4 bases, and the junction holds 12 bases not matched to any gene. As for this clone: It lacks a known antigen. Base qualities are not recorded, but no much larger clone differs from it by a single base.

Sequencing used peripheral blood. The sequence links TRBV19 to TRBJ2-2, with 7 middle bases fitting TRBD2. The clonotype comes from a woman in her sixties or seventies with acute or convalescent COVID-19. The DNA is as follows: TGTGCCAGTAGTAGCCAACCGGGGGGACGGTTCACCGGGGAGCTGTTTTTT. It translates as CASSSQPGGRFTGELFF.